What follows are 8 T cell receptor beta chains derived from one specimen sequenced in a study of cytomegalovirus exposure and HLA in healthy donors. PCR primers comprised 60 Vbeta and 13 Jbeta primers. Clones were read by immunoSEQ multiplex PCR, and TCRdb kept only the in-frame ones, dropping some. This table has about 170,000 clones, around 81% appearing once. The sample comprised PBMCs. These receptors all come from a woman in her twenties or thirties in good health and CMV-seropositive.

The DNA for the CDR3 is TGCAGCGTTGAAGGGTCCGGACGGGCAGGGGACTATGGCTACACCTTC. This gives the protein CSVEGSGRAGDYGYTF. J is TRBJ1-2 and V is TRBV29-1; tentative D call: TRBD1 (6 bases). Trimming stripped 1 base from V and 3 bases from J, with 18 bases between. Germline values: CDR1 SQVTM, CDR2 ANQGSEA. This CDR3 has 16 residues.

The V gene is TRBV6-5, the J gene TRBJ2-7; 7 positions match TRBD1. CDR1 MNHEY and CDR2 SVGAGI come from the germline V gene. Unmatched junction bases numbered 11, after V lost 6 bases and J lost 3 bases. This CDR3 contains 15 residues. The CDR3 reads CASRFQGGRLYEQYF. As DNA, the CDR3 is TGTGCCAGCAGATTCCAAGGGGGCCGGCTCTACGAGCAGTACTTC.

This clone appeared once. This CDR3 is CASSDSAGGPTDTQYF. The CDR3 nucleotides are TGTGCCAGCAGTGACTCAGCGGGAGGGCCGACAGATACGCAGTATTTT. The genes are TRBV6-4 and TRBJ2-3; 10 nucleotides line up with TRBD2. The germline V gene encodes CDR1 MRHNA and CDR2 SNTAGT. This CDR3 is 16 amino acids long. Trimming cost V 0 bases and J 3 bases; bases outside gene matches: 3.

The chain links TRBV28 to TRBJ1-1, with 7 bases identical to TRBD1. From germline, CDR1 is MDHEN and CDR2 SYDVKM. The V segment lost 5 bases and the J segment 1 base; nucleotides outside the gene matches: 7. CDR3 length: 15 residues. CDR3 DNA: TGTGCCAGCAGTACTCGGTACAGGGGGAACACTGAAGCTTTCTTT. It encodes CASSTRYRGNTEAFF. Full variable domain (rest looked up from reference TRBV28 and TRBJ1-1): DVKVTQSSRYLVKRTGEKVFLECVQDMDHENMFWYRQDPGLGLRLIYFSYDVKMKEKGDIPEGYSVSREKKERFSLILESASTNQTSMYLCASSTRYRGNTEAFFGQGTRLTVV.

The gene calls are TRBV7-7 and TRBJ2-1; D possibly corresponds to TRBD2 (5 bases). The V gene lost 4 bases and the J gene lost 4 bases, with 8 bases spanning the gap. CDR3 size: 13 residues. CDR1 SSHAT and CDR2 FNYEAQ come from the germline V gene (reference sequence). CDR3 region: CASSSTTYNEQFF. In nucleotides, the CDR3 is TGTGCCAGCAGCTCGACTACATACAATGAGCAGTTCTTC.

J is TRBJ1-2 and V is TRBV19; D is ambiguous. Germline V CDR1 and CDR2: LNHDA, SQIVND (reference sequence). Trimming took 6 bases from V and 6 from J, leaving 14 bases between them. The CDR3 extends over 13 amino acids. CDR3 loop: CASRGGVEDGYTF. The CDR3 DNA reads TGTGCCAGTAGAGGAGGAGTTGAGGATGGCTACACCTTC. Together with reference TRBV19 and TRBJ1-2, the CDR3 gives the full variable domain: DGGITQSPKYLFRKEGQNVTLSCEQNLNHDAMYWYRQDPGQGLRLIYYSQIVNDFQKGDIAEGYSVSREKKESFPLTVTSAQKNPTAFYLCASRGGVEDGYTFGSGTRLTVV.

A remark on this clone: Other DNA variants within this sample encode the same CDR3. The V gene is TRBV6-5, the J gene TRBJ1-1, with 7 bases aligning to TRBD1. Germline V gene lookup returns CDR1 MNHEY and CDR2 SVGAGI. Trimming took 7 bases from V and 0 from J; bases not matched to a gene: 2. The CDR3 totals 13 residues. The CDR3 loop reads CASTGGLNTEAFF. Written as DNA, the CDR3 is TGTGCCAGCACAGGGGGATTGAACACTGAAGCTTTCTTT.

V is TRBV11-2 and J is TRBJ1-2; weak D call: TRBD1 (5 bases). Germline V lookup: CDR1 SGHAT, CDR2 FQNNGV. With 0 bases removed from V and 1 base from J, the gap between germline ends came to 18 bases. The CDR3 has 18 amino acids. This CDR3 reads CASSLDREGTWSNYGYTF. In DNA, the CDR3 is TGTGCCAGCAGCTTAGATCGGGAAGGGACTTGGAGTAACTATGGCTACACCTTC.